These T cell receptor beta chains were read from a single sample in a study of T cell repertoires in cytomegalovirus infection. Their recognized antigens are unknown. TCRdb re-called the reads through MiXCR, storing one row per CDR3 protein. The profile shows under 850,000 distinct CDR3 sequences, around a third of them singletons. Sequencing was performed on cultured PBMCs, taken from culture after CMV antigen stimulation. The receptors stem from a human donor in good health (CMV status not recorded). Some clones in this sample may be carry-over from other donors' samples. CDR3s leave out the opening cysteine and the closing phenylalanine or tryptophan. The order of the fields is CDR3 length, V gene, J gene, CDR3 protein.

len: 13
v_gene: TRBV7-2
j_gene: TRBJ2-3
CDR3aa: ASSSRGLTTDTQY

len: 16
v_gene: TRBV7-2
j_gene: TRBJ2-7
CDR3aa: ASSFQGSGRQRTYEQY

len: 12
v_gene: TRBV12-3/TRBV12-4
j_gene: TRBJ2-5
CDR3aa: ASSWGGQQETQY

len: 12
v_gene: TRBV9
j_gene: TRBJ2-5
CDR3aa: ASSVDSFEGTQY

len: 11
v_gene: TRBV12-3/TRBV12-4
j_gene: TRBJ2-1
CDR3aa: ARSPGWGSEQF

len: 14
v_gene: TRBV6-5
j_gene: TRBJ2-3
CDR3aa: ASSYRGSAFTDTQY

len: 11
v_gene: TRBV20-1
j_gene: TRBJ1-5
CDR3aa: SASSRARQPQH

len: 14
v_gene: TRBV27
j_gene: TRBJ2-7
CDR3aa: ASSFRFETGSYEQY

len: 13
v_gene: TRBV6-1
j_gene: TRBJ2-5
CDR3aa: ASSEGGRGVETQY

len: 13
v_gene: TRBV5-4
j_gene: TRBJ2-7
CDR3aa: ASSERTGDYYEQY

len: 13
v_gene: TRBV7-8
j_gene: TRBJ1-5
CDR3aa: ASSLERVSNQPQH

len: 16
v_gene: TRBV7-2
j_gene: TRBJ2-3
CDR3aa: ASTLDKGWRGRTDTQY